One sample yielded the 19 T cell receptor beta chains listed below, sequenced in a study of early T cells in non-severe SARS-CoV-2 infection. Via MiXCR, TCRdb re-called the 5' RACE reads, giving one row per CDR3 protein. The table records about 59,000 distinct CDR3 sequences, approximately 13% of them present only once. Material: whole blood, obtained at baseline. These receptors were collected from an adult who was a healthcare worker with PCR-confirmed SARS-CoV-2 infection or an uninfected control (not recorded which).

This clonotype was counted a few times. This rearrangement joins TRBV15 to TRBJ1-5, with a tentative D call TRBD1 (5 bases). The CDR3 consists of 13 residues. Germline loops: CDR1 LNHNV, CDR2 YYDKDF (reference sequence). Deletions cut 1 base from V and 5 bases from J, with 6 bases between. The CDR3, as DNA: TGTGCCACCAGCAGAGGGGGCGATCAGCCCCAGCATTTT. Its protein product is CATSRGGDQPQHF.

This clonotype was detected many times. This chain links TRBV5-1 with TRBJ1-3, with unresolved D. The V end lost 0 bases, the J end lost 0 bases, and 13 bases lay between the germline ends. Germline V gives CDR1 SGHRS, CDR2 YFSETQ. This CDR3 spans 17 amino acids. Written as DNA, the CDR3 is TGCGCCAGCAGCTTGGACGTGAGCGTGAGCTCTGGAAACACCATATATTTT. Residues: CASSLDVSVSSGNTIYF.

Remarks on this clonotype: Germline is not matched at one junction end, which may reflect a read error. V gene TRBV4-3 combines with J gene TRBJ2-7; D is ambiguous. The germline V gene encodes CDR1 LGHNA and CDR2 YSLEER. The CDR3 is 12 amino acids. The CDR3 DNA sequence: TGCGCCAGCAGCATTCCGGCATGTTCTTCAGATTTC. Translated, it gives CASSIPACSSDF.

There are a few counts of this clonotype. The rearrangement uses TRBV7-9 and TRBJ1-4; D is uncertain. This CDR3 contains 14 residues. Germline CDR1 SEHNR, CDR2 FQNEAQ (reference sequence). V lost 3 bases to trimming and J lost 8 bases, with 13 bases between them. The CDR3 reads CASSLYSGKEKLFF. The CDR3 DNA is TGTGCCAGCAGCTTGTACTCGGGAAAAGAAAAACTGTTTTTT.

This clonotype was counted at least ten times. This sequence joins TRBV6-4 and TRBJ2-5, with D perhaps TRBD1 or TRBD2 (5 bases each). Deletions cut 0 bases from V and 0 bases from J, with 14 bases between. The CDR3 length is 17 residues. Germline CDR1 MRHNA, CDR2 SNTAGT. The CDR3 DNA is TGTGCCAGCAGTGACTCGAAAGGGGAGCCGTACCAAGAGACCCAGTACTTC. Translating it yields CASSDSKGEPYQETQYF.

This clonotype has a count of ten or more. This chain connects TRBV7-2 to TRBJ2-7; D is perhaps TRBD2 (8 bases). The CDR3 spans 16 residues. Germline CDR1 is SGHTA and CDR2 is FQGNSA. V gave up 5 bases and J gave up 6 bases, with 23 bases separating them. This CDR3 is CASSPAGTRGGREQYF. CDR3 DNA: TGTGCCAGCAGCCCTGCCGGGACTAGAGGGGGCCGCGAGCAGTACTTC. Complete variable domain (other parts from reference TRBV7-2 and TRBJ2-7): GAGVSQSPSNKVTEKGKDVELRCDPISGHTALYWYRQSLGQGLEFLIYFQGNSAPDKSGLPSDRFSAERTGGSVSTLTIQRTQQEDSAVYLCASSPAGTRGGREQYFGPGTRLTVT.

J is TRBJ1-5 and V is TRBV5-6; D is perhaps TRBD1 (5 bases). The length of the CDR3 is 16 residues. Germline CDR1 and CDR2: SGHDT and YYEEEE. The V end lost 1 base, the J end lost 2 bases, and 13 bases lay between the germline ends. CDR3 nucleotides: TGTGCCAGCAGCTTGTGGGGGTTAGGCGGCAATCAGCCCCAGCATTTT. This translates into CASSLWGLGGNQPQHF.

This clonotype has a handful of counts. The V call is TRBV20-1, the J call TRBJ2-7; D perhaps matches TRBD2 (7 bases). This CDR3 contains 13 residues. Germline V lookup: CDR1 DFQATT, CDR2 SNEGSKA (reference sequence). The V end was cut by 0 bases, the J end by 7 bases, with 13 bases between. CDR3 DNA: TGCAGTGCTAGAGATTGGGGGGGCGCTGAGCAGTACTTC. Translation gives CSARDWGGAEQYF.

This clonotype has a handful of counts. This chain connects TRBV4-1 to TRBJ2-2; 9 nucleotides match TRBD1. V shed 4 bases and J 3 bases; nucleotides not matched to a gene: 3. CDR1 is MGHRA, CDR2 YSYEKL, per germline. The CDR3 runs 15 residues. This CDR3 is CASSLRDRDTGELFF. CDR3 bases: TGCGCCAGCAGCCTCCGGGACAGGGACACCGGGGAGCTGTTTTTT.

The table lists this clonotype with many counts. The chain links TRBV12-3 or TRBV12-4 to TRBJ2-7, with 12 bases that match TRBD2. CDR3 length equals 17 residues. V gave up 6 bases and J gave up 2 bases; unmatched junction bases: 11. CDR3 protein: CASSLQLRLAGAYEQYF. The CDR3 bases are TGTGCCAGCAGCCTCCAACTCAGACTAGCGGGGGCCTACGAGCAGTACTTC.

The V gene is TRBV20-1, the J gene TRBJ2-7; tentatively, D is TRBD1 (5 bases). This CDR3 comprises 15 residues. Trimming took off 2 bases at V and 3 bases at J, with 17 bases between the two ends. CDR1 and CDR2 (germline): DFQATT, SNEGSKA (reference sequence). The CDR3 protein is CSARPYVGASYEQYF. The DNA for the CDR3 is TGCAGTGCTAGACCTTACGTAGGGGCTAGCTACGAGCAGTACTTC.

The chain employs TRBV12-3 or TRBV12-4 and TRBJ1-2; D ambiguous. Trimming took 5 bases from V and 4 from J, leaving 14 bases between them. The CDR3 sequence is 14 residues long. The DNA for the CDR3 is TGTGCCAGCAGTCGGAGCGACGGGTTCTATGGCTACACCTTC. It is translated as CASSRSDGFYGYTF.

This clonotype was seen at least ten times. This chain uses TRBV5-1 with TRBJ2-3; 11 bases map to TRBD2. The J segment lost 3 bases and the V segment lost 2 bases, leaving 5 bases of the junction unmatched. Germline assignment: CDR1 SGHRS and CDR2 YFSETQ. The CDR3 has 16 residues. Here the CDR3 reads CASSFLTSGTTDTQYF. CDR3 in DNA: TGCGCCAGCAGCTTCCTGACTAGCGGGACGACAGATACGCAGTATTTT.

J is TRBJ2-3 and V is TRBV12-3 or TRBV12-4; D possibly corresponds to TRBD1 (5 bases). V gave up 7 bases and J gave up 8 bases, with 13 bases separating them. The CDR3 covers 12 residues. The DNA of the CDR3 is TGTGCCAGCATCCAGGGCTCCGGTACGCAGTATTTT. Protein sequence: CASIQGSGTQYF.

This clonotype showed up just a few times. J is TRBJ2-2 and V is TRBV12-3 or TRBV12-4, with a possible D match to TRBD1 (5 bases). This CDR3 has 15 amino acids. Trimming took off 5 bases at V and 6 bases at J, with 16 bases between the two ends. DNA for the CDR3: TGTGCCAGCAGTCCCCCCGAGAAGGGGTCCGGGGAGCTGTTTTTT. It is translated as CASSPPEKGSGELFF.

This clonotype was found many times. CDR3 residues: CASSLVGLAGPNTGELFF. For the CDR3, the DNA is TGTGCCAGCAGCTTAGTCGGACTAGCGGGACCTAACACCGGGGAGCTGTTTTTT. V gene TRBV7-9 combines with J gene TRBJ2-2; 12 nucleotides match TRBD2. Germline V gene data show CDR1 as SEHNR and CDR2 as FQNEAQ (reference sequence). CDR3 length equals 18 residues. V gave up 1 base and J gave up 2 bases; unmatched junction bases: 5.

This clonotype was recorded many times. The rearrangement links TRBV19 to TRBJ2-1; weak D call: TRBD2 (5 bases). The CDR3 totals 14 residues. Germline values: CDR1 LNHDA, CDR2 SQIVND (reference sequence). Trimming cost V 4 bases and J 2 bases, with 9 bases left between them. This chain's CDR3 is CASSTLAAYNEQFF. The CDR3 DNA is TGTGCCAGTAGTACCCTAGCCGCCTACAATGAGCAGTTCTTC.

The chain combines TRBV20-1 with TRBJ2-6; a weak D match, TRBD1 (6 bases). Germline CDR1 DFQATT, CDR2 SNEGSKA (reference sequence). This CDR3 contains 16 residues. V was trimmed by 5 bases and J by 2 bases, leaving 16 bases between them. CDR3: CSALNRVLAGANVLTF. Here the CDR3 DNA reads TGCAGTGCTCTAAACAGGGTTTTGGCTGGGGCCAACGTCCTGACTTTC.

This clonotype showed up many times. CDR3 loop: CASSMTGDYGYTF. In nucleotides, the CDR3 is TGTGCCAGCAGTATGACAGGGGATTATGGCTACACCTTC. The chain is built from TRBV12-3 or TRBV12-4 and TRBJ1-2, with 8 bases matching TRBD1. The V and J ends lost 5 bases and 5 bases, in that order; junction bases with no gene match: 4. The CDR3 is 13 amino acids.